This note documents a single TCR beta chain sequence. Its target is not known. Use of 60 Vbeta and 13 Jbeta primers characterized the PCR. The repertoire was sequenced with immunoSEQ multiplex PCR; TCRdb's copy has only in-frame clones and lacks some. The sample comprises more than 85,000 clones, 60% to 85% of which are singletons, and around 2.9% rests with the top ten. The record originates from a study of cytomegalovirus exposure and HLA in healthy donors. Study overall: Across some 400 genotyped donors, 81% landed in the Caucasian-associated ancestry cluster. Regarding the study as a whole: Trimming of TCR beta V- and J-genes showed a link, identified in a later analysis, to a missense DCLRE1C variant.

This CDR3 is built from 17 residues. Losses at the gene ends were 3 bases for V and 4 bases for J; bases not matched to a gene: 12. The germline V gene has CDR1 SNHLY and CDR2 FYNNEI. Sample: PBMCs. The chain has TRBV2 and TRBJ2-5, with TRBD1 matching 9 bases. The receptor comes from a woman in her sixties in good health and CMV-seropositive. The CDR3 nucleotides read TGTGCCAGCAGTGATTTTCTATCGGGACAGGGAGGAGAGACCCAGTACTTC. This sequence encodes CASSDFLSGQGGETQYF.